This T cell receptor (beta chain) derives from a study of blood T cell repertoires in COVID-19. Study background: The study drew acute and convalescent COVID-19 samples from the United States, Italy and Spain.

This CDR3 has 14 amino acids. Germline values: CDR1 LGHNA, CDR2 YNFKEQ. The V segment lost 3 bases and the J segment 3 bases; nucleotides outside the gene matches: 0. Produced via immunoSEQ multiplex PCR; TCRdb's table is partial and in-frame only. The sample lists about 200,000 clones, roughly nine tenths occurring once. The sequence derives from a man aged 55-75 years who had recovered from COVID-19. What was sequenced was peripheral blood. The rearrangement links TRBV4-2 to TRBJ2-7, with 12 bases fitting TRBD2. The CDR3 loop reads CASSQTSGGYEQYF. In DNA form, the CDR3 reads TGTGCCAGCAGCCAGACTAGCGGGGGCTACGAGCAGTACTTC.